This TCR beta chain was documented in a study of blood T cell repertoires in COVID-19. Across the whole study: T cells, B-cell-depleted T cells, or PBMCs provided the cDNA or gDNA that served as material.

V shed 1 base and J shed 6 bases, with 7 bases lying between them. This CDR3 region has 13 residues. Germline V lookup: CDR1 LGHDT, CDR2 YNNKEL (reference sequence). Generated by immunoSEQ multiplex PCR, the TCRdb table keeps only in-frame clones and is missing some. The repertoire holds a few hundred thousand clones, with 88% as singletons. Sequences were obtained from peripheral blood. The receptor was derived from a human donor in a cohort sampled during active COVID-19. The chain has TRBV3-1 (or the pseudogene TRBV3-2) and TRBJ1-5; no definite D call. The chain's CDR3 is CASSQGPGQPQHF. The CDR3 region has the DNA TGTGCCAGCAGCCAAGGGCCTGGTCAGCCCCAGCATTTT.